Listed here are 25 T cell receptor beta chains from one sample, sequenced in a study of shared clonotypes between healthy human individuals. Naive CD8 populations comprised CD45RO-negative cells positively selected for CCR7, excluding terminally differentiated effector memory CD45RA+ cells. Here immunoSEQ multiplex PCR was the method, and the copy in TCRdb shows in-frame clones only, minus some. This table holds some 580,000 clones, 98% found once. Sequencing used naive CD8+ T cells sorted from blood. These receptors came from a man between 25 and 39 years old in good health.

The chain uses TRBV23-1 and TRBJ1-5; D not certain. TRBV23-1 is flagged as an ORF with uncertain function. The CDR3 covers 16 residues. The V gene lost 4 bases and the J gene lost 1 base, with 14 bases spanning the gap. The chain's CDR3 is CASSLPAQGSNQPQHF. Here the CDR3 DNA reads TGCGCCAGCAGTCTCCCGGCCCAAGGGAGCAATCAGCCCCAGCATTTT.

V gene TRBV29-1 combines with J gene TRBJ2-1; no firm D call. Trimming shortened V by 1 base and J by 9 bases, and 13 bases separated the two germline ends. This CDR3 is built from 13 residues. Germline loops: CDR1 SQVTM, CDR2 ANQGSEA. CDR3: CSVEGKEFGEQFF. The CDR3, as DNA: TGCAGCGTTGAAGGCAAGGAGTTCGGTGAGCAGTTCTTC.

V usage is TRBV27 and J usage is TRBJ2-7, with a possible D match to TRBD2 (6 bases). The CDR3 is 14 amino acids. V lost 6 bases and J 2 bases, leaving 14 bases between the germline ends. Germline V gene lookup returns CDR1 MNHEY and CDR2 SMNVEV (reference sequence). CDR3 sequence: CASRFSGGTYEQYF. The CDR3 DNA reads TGTGCCAGCAGGTTTAGCGGAGGTACCTACGAGCAGTACTTC.

In the case of this clone: A read error may account for a junction end that differs from germline. The rearrangement uses TRBV7-7 and TRBJ2-1; 11 bases line up with TRBD2. Germline V gene data show CDR1 as SSHAT and CDR2 as FNYEAQ (reference sequence). The CDR3 loop spans 18 amino acids. The CDR3 nucleotides read TGTGCTAGCAGCTTGGGACTAGCGGATCCAATGACTAACAATGAGCAGTTCTTC. The encoded protein is CASSLGLADPMTNNEQFF.

The chain links TRBV10-3 to TRBJ2-7; TRBD1 matches 8 bases. The CDR3 length is 13 residues. Germline V gene data show CDR1 as ENHRY and CDR2 as SYGVKD. Trimming removed 9 bases from V and 9 bases from J; junction bases left unmatched: 13. This chain's CDR3 is CAMGTGSSLLQYF. The CDR3 DNA is TGTGCCATGGGGACAGGAAGCTCCTTACTGCAGTACTTC.

The CDR3 region is CASRGDGEKLFF. DNA of the CDR3: TGTGCCAGCAGGGGGGACGGTGAAAAACTGTTTTTT. The V and J genes are TRBV6-6 and TRBJ1-4, with D perhaps TRBD1 (5 bases). Trimming cost V 6 bases and J 7 bases, with 9 bases left between them. The CDR3 loop spans 12 amino acids. Germline CDR1 reads MNHNY; CDR2 reads SVGAGI (reference sequence).

This clone was observed a few times. This chain uses TRBV4-1 with TRBJ2-5; D not resolved. Germline V gene lookup returns CDR1 MGHRA and CDR2 YSYEKL. CDR3 size: 13 residues. With 1 base removed from V and 5 bases from J, the gap between germline ends came to 8 bases. In DNA, the CDR3 is TGCGCCAGCAGCCAAGTGTTTGGGGAGACCCAGTACTTC. This gives the protein CASSQVFGETQYF.

The rearrangement uses TRBV29-1 and TRBJ2-7; 12 bases map to TRBD2. Germline V CDR1 and CDR2: SQVTM, ANQGSEA. The junction had 5 bases not matched to a gene; V was cut back by 1 base and J by 4 bases. The CDR3 covers 15 residues. The CDR3, as DNA: TGCAGCGTTGAAGGGGCTAGCGGGAGGGGGTACGAGCAGTACTTC. Translating it yields CSVEGASGRGYEQYF.

V gene TRBV7-8 combines with J gene TRBJ1-5, with unresolved D. Deletions cut 1 base from V and 7 bases from J, with 11 bases between. Germline CDR1 reads SGHVS; CDR2 reads FQNEAQ. CDR3 length equals 14 residues. The CDR3 spells CASSLVPLGQPQHF. The CDR3 DNA reads as TGTGCCAGCAGCTTAGTGCCCCTCGGGCAGCCCCAGCATTTT.

This chain connects TRBV7-8 to TRBJ2-3; tentatively, D is TRBD2 (6 bases). Deletions cut 1 base from V and 4 bases from J, with 15 bases between. CDR1 is SGHVS and CDR2 is FQNEAQ in the germline V gene. This CDR3 has 16 residues. The CDR3 DNA follows: TGTGCCAGCAGCTTAGAGACTAGAATGTACTCAGATACGCAGTATTTT. Its translation is CASSLETRMYSDTQYF.

The V gene is TRBV15, the J gene TRBJ1-5; D not certain. This CDR3 is 15 amino acids long. The germline V and J ends were trimmed by 0 bases and 1 base, with 7 bases remaining between them. Germline-derived CDR1 and CDR2 are LNHNV and YYDKDF (reference sequence). CDR3 protein: CATSRDLGSNQPQHF. The DNA for the CDR3 is TGTGCCACCAGCAGAGATCTTGGAAGCAATCAGCCCCAGCATTTT. Combining the CDR3 with reference TRBV15 and TRBJ1-5 gives the whole variable domain DAMVIQNPRYQVTQFGKPVTLSCSQTLNHNVMYWYQQKSSQAPKLLFHYYDKDFNNEADTPDNFQSRRPNTSFCFLDIRSPGLGDTAMYLCATSRDLGSNQPQHFGDGTRLSIL.

The chain joins TRBV19 to TRBJ1-1; D not resolved. The CDR3 spans 14 residues. Germline V gene sequence: CDR1 LNHDA, CDR2 SQIVND (reference sequence). V was clipped by 7 bases and J by 0 bases, with 12 bases between them. DNA for the CDR3: TGTGCCAGTAAAGCCCGGGCCATGAACACTGAAGCTTTCTTT. Its protein is CASKARAMNTEAFF.

The rearrangement uses TRBV4-1 and TRBJ2-6; D call uncertain. Trimming shortened V by 4 bases and J by 2 bases, and 6 bases separated the two germline ends. CDR1 is MGHRA, CDR2 YSYEKL, per germline. The CDR3 runs 14 residues. The CDR3 reads CASSPSAGANVLTF. The DNA for the CDR3 is TGCGCCAGCAGCCCGTCTGCTGGGGCCAACGTCCTGACTTTC.

V gene TRBV11-3 combines with J gene TRBJ2-7, with TRBD2 matching over 8 bases. The V gene's germline CDR1 is SGHNT and CDR2 YENEEA. With V trimmed by 8 bases and J by 0 bases, 3 bases remained unmatched. The CDR3 is 13 residues long. CDR3 protein: CASSGTSSYEQYF. CDR3 nucleotides: TGTGCCAGCTCAGGGACTAGCTCCTACGAGCAGTACTTC. Using reference TRBV11-3 and TRBJ2-7 for the parts outside the CDR3, the full variable domain is EAGVVQSPRYKIIEKKQPVAFWCNPISGHNTLYWYLQNLGQGPELLIRYENEEAVDDSQLPKDRFSAERLKGVDSTLKIQPAELGDSAVYLCASSGTSSYEQYFGPGTRLTVT.

The chain carries TRBV29-1 and TRBJ2-2; 9 nucleotides line up with TRBD1. After removal of 6 bases from V and 0 bases from J, the junction contained 8 bases not matched to a gene. CDR3 size: 16 residues. CDR1 and CDR2 (germline): SQVTM, ANQGSEA. The CDR3 bases are TGCAGCGTCCCTCGAGGGGACAGGGCGAACACCGGGGAGCTGTTTTTT. Its protein product is CSVPRGDRANTGELFF.

The chain uses TRBV2 and TRBJ2-5; D unresolved. The CDR3 spans 12 residues. V was clipped by 9 bases and J by 3 bases, with 11 bases between them. Germline V gives CDR1 SNHLY, CDR2 FYNNEI. The CDR3 sequence is CASNSWEETQYF. CDR3 nucleotide sequence: TGTGCCAGTAATAGTTGGGAAGAGACCCAGTACTTC.

The chain carries TRBV7-2 and TRBJ2-1; 9 nucleotides line up with TRBD1. This CDR3 is built from 15 residues. Germline CDR1 and CDR2: SGHTA and FQGNSA. V trimming: 2 bases; J trimming: 3 bases; junction bases outside the gene matches: 2. CDR3 loop: CASSLTTGGYNEQFF. The DNA of the CDR3 is TGTGCCAGCAGCTTAACGACAGGGGGCTACAATGAGCAGTTCTTC.

J is TRBJ1-2 and V is TRBV5-1; D remains unclear. This CDR3 has 18 residues. V lost 2 bases and J lost 4, with 24 bases in between. Germline V gene lookup returns CDR1 SGHRS and CDR2 YFSETQ. The CDR3 loop reads CASSFDRHGNIISYGYTF. The CDR3 DNA follows: TGCGCCAGCAGCTTCGATCGACACGGAAATATTATTAGCTATGGCTACACCTTC.

This clone was observed once. The chain is built from TRBV12-5 and TRBJ2-2; TRBD2 matches 14 bases. The germline CDR1 and CDR2 sequences are LGHNT and FRNRAP. This CDR3 region has 17 residues. V gave up 4 bases and J gave up 0 bases; unmatched junction bases: 1. The CDR3 sequence: CASGSGLAGANTGELFF. For the CDR3, the DNA is TGTGCTAGTGGTTCGGGACTAGCGGGGGCGAACACCGGGGAGCTGTTTTTT.

This chain joins TRBV2 and TRBJ2-7; D gene uncertain. Looked up from germline, CDR1 is SNHLY and CDR2 is FYNNEI. This CDR3 has 14 residues. The germline V and J ends were trimmed by 6 bases and 3 bases, with 15 bases remaining between them. This chain's CDR3 is CASRFETTNYEQYF. In nucleotides, the CDR3 is TGTGCCAGCAGGTTTGAGACGACAAACTACGAGCAGTACTTC.

This clone was seen just once. This same CDR3 is encoded by further DNA sequences in the sample. The V gene is TRBV27, the J gene TRBJ2-7; D not certain. From germline, CDR1 is MNHEY and CDR2 SMNVEV (reference sequence). With 3 bases removed from V and 0 bases from J, the gap between germline ends came to 6 bases. This CDR3 is built from 13 residues. The CDR3 sequence: CASSLTNSYEQYF. CDR3 DNA: TGTGCCAGCAGTTTGACAAACTCCTACGAGCAGTACTTC.

The J gene is TRBJ2-1, the V gene TRBV28; a weak D match, TRBD2 (5 bases). This CDR3 contains 14 residues. Trimming took 3 bases from V and 6 from J, leaving 12 bases between them. Germline V gene data show CDR1 as MDHEN and CDR2 as SYDVKM. CDR3 region: CASSLVGAGNEQFF. CDR3 sequence (DNA): TGTGCCAGCAGTTTGGTGGGAGCAGGCAATGAGCAGTTCTTC.

The CDR3 spells CASSLDSTILYGYTF. CDR3 bases: TGTGCCAGCAGCTTAGACTCGACAATCCTCTATGGCTACACCTTC. The rearrangement uses TRBV7-9 and TRBJ1-2; D ambiguous. The CDR3 totals 15 residues. Looked up from germline, CDR1 is SEHNR and CDR2 is FQNEAQ (reference sequence). V shed 1 base and J shed 4 bases, with 13 bases lying between them.

The chain uses TRBV7-6 and TRBJ2-3; TRBD1 is a possible D gene (5 bases). V was shortened by 1 base and J by 3 bases, with 11 bases between the two germline ends. Per germline, CDR1 SGHVS and CDR2 FNYEAQ. The CDR3 covers 15 residues. CDR3 region: CASSLGRAITDTQYF. The CDR3 DNA reads as TGTGCCAGCAGCTTAGGCAGGGCCATTACAGATACGCAGTATTTT.

The chain carries TRBV4-2 and TRBJ2-7; D is unresolved. Per the germline V gene, CDR1 is LGHNA and CDR2 is YNFKEQ. V lost 4 bases to trimming and J lost 5 bases, with 15 bases between them. The CDR3 runs 14 residues. The CDR3, as DNA: TGTGCCAGCAGCCCACGATCTCTTGCTGACGAGCAGTACTTC. As protein: CASSPRSLADEQYF.